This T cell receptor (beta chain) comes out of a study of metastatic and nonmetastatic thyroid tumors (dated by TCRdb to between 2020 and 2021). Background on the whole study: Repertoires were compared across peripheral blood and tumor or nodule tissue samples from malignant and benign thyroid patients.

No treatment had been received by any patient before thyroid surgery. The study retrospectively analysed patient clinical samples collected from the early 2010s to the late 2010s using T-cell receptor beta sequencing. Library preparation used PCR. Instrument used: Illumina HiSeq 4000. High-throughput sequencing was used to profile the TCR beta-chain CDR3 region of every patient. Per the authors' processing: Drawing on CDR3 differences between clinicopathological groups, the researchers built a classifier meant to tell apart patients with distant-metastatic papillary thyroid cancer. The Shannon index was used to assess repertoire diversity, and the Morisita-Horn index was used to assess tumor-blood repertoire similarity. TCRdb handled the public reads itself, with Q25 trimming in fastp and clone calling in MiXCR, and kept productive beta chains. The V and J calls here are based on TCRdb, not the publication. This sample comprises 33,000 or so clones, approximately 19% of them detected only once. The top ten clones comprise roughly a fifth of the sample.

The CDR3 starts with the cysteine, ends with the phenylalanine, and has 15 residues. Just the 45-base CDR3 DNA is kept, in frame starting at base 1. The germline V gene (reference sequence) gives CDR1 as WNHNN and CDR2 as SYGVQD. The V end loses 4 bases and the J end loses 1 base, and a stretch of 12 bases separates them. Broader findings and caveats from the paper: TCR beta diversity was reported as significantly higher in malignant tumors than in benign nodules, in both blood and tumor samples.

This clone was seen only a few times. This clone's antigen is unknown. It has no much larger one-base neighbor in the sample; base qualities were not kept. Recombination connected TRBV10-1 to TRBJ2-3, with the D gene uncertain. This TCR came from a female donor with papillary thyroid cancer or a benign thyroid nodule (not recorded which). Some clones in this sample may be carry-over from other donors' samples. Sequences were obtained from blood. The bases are TGCGCCAGCAGTGCGGACCACTCGGGCACAGATACGCAGTATTTT. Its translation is CASSADHSGTDTQYF.